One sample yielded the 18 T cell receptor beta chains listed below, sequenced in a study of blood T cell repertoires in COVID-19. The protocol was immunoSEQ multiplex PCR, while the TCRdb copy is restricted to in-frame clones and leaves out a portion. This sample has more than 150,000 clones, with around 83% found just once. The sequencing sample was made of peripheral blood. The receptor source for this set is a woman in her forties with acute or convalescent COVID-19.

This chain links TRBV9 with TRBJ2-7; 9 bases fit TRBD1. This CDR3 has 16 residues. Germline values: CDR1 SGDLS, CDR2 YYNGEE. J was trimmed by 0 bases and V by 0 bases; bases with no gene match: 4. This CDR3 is CASSVATGGLSYEQYF. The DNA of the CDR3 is TGTGCCAGCAGCGTAGCAACAGGGGGCCTCTCCTACGAGCAGTACTTC.

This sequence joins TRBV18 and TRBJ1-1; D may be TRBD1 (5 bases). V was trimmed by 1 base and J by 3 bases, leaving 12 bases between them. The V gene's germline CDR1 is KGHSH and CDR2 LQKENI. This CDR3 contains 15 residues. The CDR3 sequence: CASSPRPGEDTEAFF. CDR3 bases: TGTGCCAGCTCACCACGACCGGGGGAGGACACTGAAGCTTTCTTT. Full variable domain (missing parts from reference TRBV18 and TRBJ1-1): NAGVMQNPRHLVRRRGQEARLRCSPMKGHSHVYWYRQLPEEGLKFMVYLQKENIIDESGMPKERFSAEFPKEGPSILRIQQVVRGDSAAYFCASSPRPGEDTEAFFGQGTRLTVV.

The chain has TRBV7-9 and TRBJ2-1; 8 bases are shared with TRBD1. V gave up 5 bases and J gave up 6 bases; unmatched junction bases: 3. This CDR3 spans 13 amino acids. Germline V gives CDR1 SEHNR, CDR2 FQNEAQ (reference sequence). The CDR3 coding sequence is TGTGCCAGCAGCCAAGGACAGGGCAATGAGCAGTTCTTC. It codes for CASSQGQGNEQFF.

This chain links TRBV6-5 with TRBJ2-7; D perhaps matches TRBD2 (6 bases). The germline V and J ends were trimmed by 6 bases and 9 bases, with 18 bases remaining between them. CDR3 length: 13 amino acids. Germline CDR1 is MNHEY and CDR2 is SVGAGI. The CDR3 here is CASSPAGPGGQYF. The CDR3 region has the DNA TGTGCCAGCAGCCCGGCGGGCCCCGGGGGGCAGTACTTC.

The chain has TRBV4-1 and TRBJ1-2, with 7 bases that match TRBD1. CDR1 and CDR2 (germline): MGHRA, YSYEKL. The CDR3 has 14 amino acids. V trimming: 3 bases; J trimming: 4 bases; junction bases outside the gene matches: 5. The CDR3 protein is CASSQTGFRYGYTF. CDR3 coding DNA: TGCGCCAGCAGCCAGACAGGGTTTCGCTATGGCTACACCTTC.

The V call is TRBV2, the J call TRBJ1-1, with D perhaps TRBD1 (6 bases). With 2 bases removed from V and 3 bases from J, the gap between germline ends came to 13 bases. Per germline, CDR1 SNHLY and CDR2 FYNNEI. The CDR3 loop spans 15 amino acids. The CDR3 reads CASSESGTGYTEAFF. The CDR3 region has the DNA TGTGCCAGCAGTGAAAGTGGTACAGGGTACACTGAAGCTTTCTTT.

CDR3 in DNA: TGTGCCAGCAGCTTCAAATTTGAGACCCAGTACTTC. This translates into CASSFKFETQYF. This rearrangement joins TRBV7-2 to TRBJ2-5; the D is unclear. Germline V gene lookup returns CDR1 SGHTA and CDR2 FQGNSA. V gave up 3 bases and J gave up 5 bases, with 7 bases separating them. The CDR3 loop spans 12 amino acids.

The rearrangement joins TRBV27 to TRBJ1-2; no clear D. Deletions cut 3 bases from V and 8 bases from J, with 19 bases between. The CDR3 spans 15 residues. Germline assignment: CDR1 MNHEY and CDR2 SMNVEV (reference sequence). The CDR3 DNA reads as TGTGCCAGCAGTTTCTATCTCAGCGCCGTTGAAGGCTACACCTTC. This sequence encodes CASSFYLSAVEGYTF.

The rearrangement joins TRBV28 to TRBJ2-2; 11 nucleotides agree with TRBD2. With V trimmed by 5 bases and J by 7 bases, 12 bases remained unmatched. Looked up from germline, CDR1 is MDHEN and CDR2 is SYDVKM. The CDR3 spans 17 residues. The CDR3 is CASSLSSGGSLGGELFF. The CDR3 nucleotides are TGTGCCAGCAGTCTCTCTAGCGGGGGGTCCTTAGGCGGGGAGCTGTTTTTT.

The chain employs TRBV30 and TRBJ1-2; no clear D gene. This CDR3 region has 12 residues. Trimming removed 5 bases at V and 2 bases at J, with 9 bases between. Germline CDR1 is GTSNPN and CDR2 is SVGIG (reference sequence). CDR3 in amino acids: CAWDQWNYGYTF. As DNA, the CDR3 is TGTGCCTGGGATCAGTGGAACTATGGCTACACCTTC.

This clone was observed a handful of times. Here the CDR3 DNA reads TGTGCCAGCAGCTTAGCTGGTAGTCTCGAATTCCACTTT. It codes for CASSLAGSLEFHF. The chain recombines TRBV7-2 with TRBJ1-6; D gene unclear. V shed 0 bases and J shed 17 bases, with 14 bases lying between them. This CDR3 region has 13 residues. Germline loops: CDR1 SGHTA, CDR2 FQGNSA. Using reference TRBV7-2 and TRBJ1-6 for the parts outside the CDR3, the full variable domain is GAGVSQSPSNKVTEKGKDVELRCDPISGHTALYWYRQSLGQGLEFLIYFQGNSAPDKSGLPSDRFSAERTGGSVSTLTIQRTQQEDSAVYLCASSLAGSLEFHFGNGTRLTVT.

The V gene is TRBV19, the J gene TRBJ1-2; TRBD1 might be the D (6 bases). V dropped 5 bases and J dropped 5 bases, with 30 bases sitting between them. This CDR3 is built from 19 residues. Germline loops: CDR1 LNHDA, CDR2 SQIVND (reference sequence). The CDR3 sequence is CASSPQNSPGQIDIYGYTF. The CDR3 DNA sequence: TGTGCCAGTAGTCCCCAGAACTCGCCCGGACAGATAGATATATATGGCTACACCTTC.

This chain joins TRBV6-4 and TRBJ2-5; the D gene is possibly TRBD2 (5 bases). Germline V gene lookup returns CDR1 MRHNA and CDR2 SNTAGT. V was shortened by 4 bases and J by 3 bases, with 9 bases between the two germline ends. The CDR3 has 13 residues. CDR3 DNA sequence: TGTGCCAGCAGTGGAGGGCCCAAAGAGACCCAGTACTTC. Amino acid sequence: CASSGGPKETQYF.

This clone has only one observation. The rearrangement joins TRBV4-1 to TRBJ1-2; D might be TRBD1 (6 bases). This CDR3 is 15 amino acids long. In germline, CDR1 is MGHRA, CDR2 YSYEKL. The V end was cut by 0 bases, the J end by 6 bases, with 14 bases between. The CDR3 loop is CASSQDLAGVNGYTF. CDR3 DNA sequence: TGCGCCAGCAGCCAAGATCTAGCAGGGGTTAATGGCTACACCTTC.

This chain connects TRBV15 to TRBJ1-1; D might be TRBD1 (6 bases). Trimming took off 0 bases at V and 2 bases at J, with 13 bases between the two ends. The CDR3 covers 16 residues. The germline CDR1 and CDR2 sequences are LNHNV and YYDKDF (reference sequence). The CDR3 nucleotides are TGTGCCACCAGCAGAGATCGGGCGGGGGGCAACACTGAAGCTTTCTTT. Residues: CATSRDRAGGNTEAFF.

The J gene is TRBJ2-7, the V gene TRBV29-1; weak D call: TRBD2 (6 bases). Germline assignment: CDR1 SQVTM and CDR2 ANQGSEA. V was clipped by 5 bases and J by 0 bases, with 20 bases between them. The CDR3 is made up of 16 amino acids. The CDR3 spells CSVLSRWDWSSYEQYF. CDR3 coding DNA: TGCAGCGTTTTAAGTCGTTGGGACTGGAGCTCCTACGAGCAGTACTTC.

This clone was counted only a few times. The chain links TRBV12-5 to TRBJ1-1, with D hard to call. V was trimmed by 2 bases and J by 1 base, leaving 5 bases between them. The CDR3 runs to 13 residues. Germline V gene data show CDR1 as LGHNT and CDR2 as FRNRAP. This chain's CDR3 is CASGLQANTEAFF. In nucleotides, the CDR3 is TGTGCTAGTGGTTTGCAGGCGAACACTGAAGCTTTCTTT.

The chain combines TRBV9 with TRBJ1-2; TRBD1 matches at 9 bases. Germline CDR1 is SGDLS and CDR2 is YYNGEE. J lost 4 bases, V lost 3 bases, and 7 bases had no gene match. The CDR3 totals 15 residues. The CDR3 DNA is TGTGCCAGCAGCGGGGGGACAGGGTGGGGCTATGGCTACACCTTC. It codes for CASSGGTGWGYGYTF.